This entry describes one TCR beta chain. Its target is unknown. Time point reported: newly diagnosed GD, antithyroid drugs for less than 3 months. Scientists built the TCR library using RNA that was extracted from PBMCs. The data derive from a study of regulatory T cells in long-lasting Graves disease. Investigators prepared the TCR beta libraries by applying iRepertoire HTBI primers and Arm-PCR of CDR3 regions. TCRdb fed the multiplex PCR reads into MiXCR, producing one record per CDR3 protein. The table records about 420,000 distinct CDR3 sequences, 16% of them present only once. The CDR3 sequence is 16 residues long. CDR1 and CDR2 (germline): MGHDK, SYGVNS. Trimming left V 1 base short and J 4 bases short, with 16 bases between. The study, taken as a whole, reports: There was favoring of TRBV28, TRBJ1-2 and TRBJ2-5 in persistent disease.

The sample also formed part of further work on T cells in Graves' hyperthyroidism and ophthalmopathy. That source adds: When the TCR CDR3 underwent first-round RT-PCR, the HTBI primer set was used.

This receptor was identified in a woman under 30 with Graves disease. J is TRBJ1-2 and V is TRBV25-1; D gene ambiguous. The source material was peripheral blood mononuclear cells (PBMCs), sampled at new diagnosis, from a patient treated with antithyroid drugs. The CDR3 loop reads CASSESSGRYTYGYTF. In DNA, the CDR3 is TGTGCCAGCAGTGAATCGTCAGGACGCTATACCTATGGCTACACCTTC.